The T cell receptor beta chain under discussion was sequenced for a study of T-cell reconstitution after alpha-beta-depleted transplantation in children. This sample's TCRbeta library carried unique molecular identifier barcodes. TCRdb independently ran MiXCR on the PCR reads; one entry per CDR3 protein. The sample holds just under 550,000 distinct CDR3 sequences, about 17% seen once. CDR3 size: 16 residues. V shed 4 bases and J 10 bases; nucleotides not matched to a gene: 15. Germline CDR1 reads SGHRS; CDR2 reads YFSETQ. The sequence derives from a human donor who donated a stem cell graft to a child with acute lymphoblastic leukemia. The starting material was PBMCs from the stem cell graft donor, obtained from the stem cell graft. The chain links TRBV5-1 to TRBJ2-1; TRBD2 aligns across 9 bases. The CDR3 nucleotides read TGCGCCAGCAGCGCCCAACCGGGACTAGCTGTAGGAGAGCAGTTCTTC. Protein: CASSAQPGLAVGEQFF.